Each of the 24 T cell receptor beta chains below was sequenced from the same sample in a study of metastatic and nonmetastatic thyroid tumors. TCRdb ran MiXCR on the PCR reads. This table has roughly 18,000 clones, about a third appearing once. Not a single patient had been given any form of treatment at any point before undergoing thyroid surgery. Material for sequencing was tumor tissue. The receptors here all came from a female donor with papillary thyroid cancer or a benign thyroid nodule (not recorded which). Some clones in this sample may be carry-over from other donors' samples.

This clone rates as medium-sized. This chain uses TRBV6-2 or TRBV6-3 with TRBJ2-5, with 7 bases aligning to TRBD2. V gave up 6 bases and J gave up 4 bases; unmatched junction bases: 17. The CDR3 length is 17 residues. The V gene's germline CDR1 is MNHEY and CDR2 SVGEGT. The CDR3 region is CASSPEFGGTGGETQYF. The CDR3 nucleotides are TGTGCCAGCAGCCCAGAATTCGGAGGGACGGGGGGAGAGACCCAGTACTTC.

This clone showed up just a few times. The chain is built from TRBV6-1 and TRBJ2-7, with D uncertain. Germline-derived CDR1 and CDR2 are MNHNS and SASEGT. Trimming took 8 bases from V and 3 from J, leaving 11 bases between them. This CDR3 comprises 12 residues. The DNA for the CDR3 is TGTGCCAGCTCTTGGCAGTACTACGAGCAGTACTTC. Its protein is CASSWQYYEQYF.

The chain recombines TRBV30 with TRBJ1-3; maybe TRBD1 (6 bases). The CDR3 sequence is 14 residues long. Germline V gene sequence: CDR1 GTSNPN, CDR2 SVGIG (reference sequence). V was pared by 2 bases and J by 3 bases, with 11 bases between. The CDR3 DNA sequence: TGTGCCTGGAGTCGGGGGGCTGTTGGAAACACCATATATTTT. Amino acid sequence: CAWSRGAVGNTIYF.

A note on this clone: One junction end disagrees with the germline gene, perhaps due to a read error. The chain is built from TRBV30 and TRBJ1-6; a weak D match, TRBD1 (6 bases). Germline V lookup: CDR1 GTSNPN, CDR2 SVGIG (reference sequence). The CDR3 totals 13 residues. CDR3 nucleotides: TGTGACTGGAGCCCTGTGACAGGTTCACCCCTCCACTTT. Its translation: CDWSPVTGSPLHF.

This clone qualifies as medium-sized. The V gene is TRBV6-1, the J gene TRBJ1-2, with unresolved D. From germline, CDR1 is MNHNS and CDR2 SASEGT. The ends were cut back, 3 bases at V and 8 bases at J, with 13 bases in the middle. The CDR3 length is 13 residues. The CDR3 is CASSDMGKGGYTF. Here the CDR3 DNA reads TGTGCCAGCAGTGATATGGGGAAAGGAGGCTACACCTTC.

The chain recombines TRBV6-5 with TRBJ1-1, with D perhaps TRBD1 (6 bases). Per germline, CDR1 MNHEY and CDR2 SVGAGI. Trimming left V 3 bases short and J 1 base short, with 9 bases between. The CDR3 is 14 residues long. As DNA, the CDR3 is TGTGCCAGCAGTTATCGCAGGGGGAACACTGAAGCTTTCTTT. It specifies CASSYRRGNTEAFF.

The sample holds a few counts of this clone. This chain joins TRBV2 and TRBJ2-3; 12 bases are a match to TRBD2. Germline-derived CDR1 and CDR2 are SNHLY and FYNNEI. With 6 bases clipped from V and 7 bases from J, the junction kept 8 bases outside the gene matches. This CDR3 is 15 amino acids long. The CDR3 spells CASRPGLAGPNTQYF. CDR3 DNA sequence: TGTGCCAGCAGGCCCGGACTAGCGGGACCCAATACGCAGTATTTT. The full variable domain, rest sourced from reference TRBV2 and TRBJ2-3, is EPEVTQTPSHQVTQMGQEVILRCVPISNHLYFYWYRQILGQKVEFLVSFYNNEISEKSEIFDDQFSVERPDGSNFTLKIRSTKLEDSAMYFCASRPGLAGPNTQYFGPGTRLTVL.

The CDR3 region has the DNA TGTGCCAGCAGACCCTTTCAAGGGGCCCTAAAGGGTGGCTACACCTTC. This codes for CASRPFQGALKGGYTF. The J gene is TRBJ1-2, the V gene TRBV28; possibly TRBD1 for D (5 bases). The germline CDR1 and CDR2 sequences are MDHEN and SYDVKM. The CDR3 runs 16 residues. V dropped 6 bases and J dropped 7 bases, with 24 bases sitting between them.

This chain connects TRBV30 to TRBJ1-1, with unresolved D. Germline CDR1 reads GTSNPN; CDR2 reads SVGIG (reference sequence). V was shortened by 8 bases and J by 1 base, with 8 bases between the two germline ends. This CDR3 has 11 amino acids. The CDR3 spells CAQQENTEAFF. As DNA, the CDR3 is TGTGCCCAGCAGGAGAACACTGAAGCTTTCTTT.

The chain carries TRBV15 and TRBJ2-6; D possibly matches TRBD1 or TRBD2 (5 bases each). CDR1 is LNHNV and CDR2 is YYDKDF in the germline V gene (reference sequence). This CDR3 has 16 residues. The ends were cut back, 1 base at V and 4 bases at J, with 11 bases in the middle. The DNA for the CDR3 is TGTGCCACCAGCAGAGTGAGGGGATCAGGGGCCAACGTCCTGACTTTC. It translates to CATSRVRGSGANVLTF.

This clone was picked up many times. The CDR3: CSVGTGINEQYF. CDR3 sequence (DNA): TGCAGCGTCGGGACAGGGATCAACGAGCAGTACTTC. This chain links TRBV29-1 with TRBJ2-7; TRBD1 matches at 9 bases. V shed 6 bases, J shed 5 bases, and the junction held 5 bases outside the gene matches. CDR1 is SQVTM and CDR2 is ANQGSEA in the germline V gene. The CDR3 spans 12 residues.

A note on this clone: It is likely a read error, because the conserved phenylalanine at the end of the CDR3 is missing. The rearrangement links TRBV28 to TRBJ2-1; 7 nucleotides match TRBD1. V lost 4 bases and J lost 8; bases outside the gene matches: 17. Looked up from germline, CDR1 is MDHEN and CDR2 is SYDVKM. The CDR3 totals 17 residues. The CDR3 reads CASSSLRQGSWKDEQFI. The CDR3, as DNA: TGTGCCAGCAGTTCACTACGACAGGGTAGCTGGAAGGATGAGCAGTTCATC.

This clone turned up a few times. Sequence at one end of the junction differs from germline and may be a read error. The rearrangement uses TRBV2 and TRBJ1-6, with D unclear. CDR1 is SNHLY and CDR2 is FYNNEI in the germline V gene. The CDR3 consists of 14 residues. Here the CDR3 reads CAISASSYNSPLHF. The CDR3 DNA sequence: TGCGCCATCAGTGCGAGCTCCTATAATTCACCCCTCCACTTT.

This clone was picked up a small number of times. V and J are TRBV6-5 and TRBJ1-6, with D maybe TRBD1 (6 bases). The germline CDR1 and CDR2 sequences are MNHEY and SVGAGI. This CDR3 is 15 amino acids long. The V end was cut by 0 bases, the J end by 7 bases, with 10 bases between. The chain's CDR3 is CASSYSPGENSPLHF. Written as DNA, the CDR3 is TGTGCCAGCAGTTACTCGCCAGGGGAAAATTCACCCCTCCACTTT.

V gene TRBV15 combines with J gene TRBJ2-1, with D perhaps TRBD2 (6 bases). The V end was cut by 0 bases, the J end by 4 bases, with 16 bases between. CDR1 and CDR2 from the germline V gene are LNHNV and YYDKDF (reference sequence). The CDR3 length is 17 residues. In DNA form, the CDR3 reads TGTGCCACCAGCAGAGATGTGGGGACTCTTCTTTACAATGAGCAGTTCTTC. The encoded protein is CATSRDVGTLLYNEQFF.

This clone was detected many times. Other DNA sequences in the sample encode the same CDR3. The V call is TRBV6-1, the J call TRBJ1-1; D not certain. V lost 4 bases to trimming and J lost 7 bases, with 19 bases between them. The germline CDR1 and CDR2 sequences are MNHNS and SASEGT. The CDR3 loop spans 15 amino acids. The CDR3 here is CASSGLQPLSGEAFF. CDR3 nucleotide sequence: TGTGCCAGCAGTGGGCTGCAGCCACTATCGGGTGAAGCTTTCTTT.

This clone occurred a few times. The chain has TRBV18 and TRBJ1-1; maybe TRBD1 (6 bases). The V gene lost 6 bases and the J gene lost 4 bases, with 15 bases spanning the gap. Germline-derived CDR1 and CDR2 are KGHSH and LQKENI. CDR3 length: 14 amino acids. CDR3 nucleotides: TGTGCCAGCTCCCCGTGGGGGGGGGCCACTGAAGCTTTCTTT. Residues: CASSPWGGATEAFF.

In this sample, this clone turned up a few times. This chain uses TRBV27 with TRBJ2-1; 9 bases line up with TRBD1. V shed 8 bases, J shed 6 bases, and the junction held 11 bases outside the gene matches. The CDR3 consists of 15 residues. Germline V CDR1 and CDR2: MNHEY, SMNVEV (reference sequence). CDR3 region: CASASGTGMPNEQFF. DNA for the CDR3: TGTGCCAGCGCGTCCGGGACAGGGATGCCCAATGAGCAGTTCTTC.

At least ten counts were recorded for this clone. The CDR3 coding sequence is TGTGCCAGCAGCTCACAGGGGACTAGTTACAATGAGCAGTTCTTC. Protein: CASSSQGTSYNEQFF. The chain carries TRBV7-9 and TRBJ2-1, with a weak D call TRBD2 (8 bases). CDR3 length equals 15 residues. Trimming removed 4 bases from V and 4 bases from J, with 14 bases in between. Germline lookup yields CDR1 SEHNR and CDR2 FQNEAQ (reference sequence).

Sample share makes this clone medium-sized (0.01 to 0.1%). This chain connects TRBV19 to TRBJ1-2, with D perhaps TRBD1 (5 bases). The CDR3 runs 15 residues. Germline values: CDR1 LNHDA, CDR2 SQIVND (reference sequence). V shed 4 bases and J shed 1 base, with 13 bases lying between them. CDR3 sequence: CASSNHRSFNYGYTF. In DNA, the CDR3 is TGTGCCAGTAGTAACCACAGGAGTTTTAACTATGGCTACACCTTC.

This clone counts as medium-sized. The chain recombines TRBV30 with TRBJ2-3; unclear D gene. Germline V gene data show CDR1 as GTSNPN and CDR2 as SVGIG (reference sequence). The germline V and J ends were trimmed by 3 bases and 1 base, with 8 bases remaining between them. This CDR3 comprises 13 residues. The DNA of the CDR3 is TGTGCCTGGAGGCCAGCTGGCACAGATACGCAGTATTTT. The encoded protein is CAWRPAGTDTQYF.

The table lists this clone with a few counts. One end of the junction does not line up with germline, which may come from a read error. This chain joins TRBV27 and TRBJ2-7; TRBD1 might be the D (5 bases). Per the germline V gene, CDR1 is MNHEY and CDR2 is SMNVEV (reference sequence). The CDR3 contains 14 residues. In DNA form, the CDR3 reads TGTGCCAGCACTTTAGGCCAGGGAACCTACGAGCAGTACTTC. Protein sequence: CASTLGQGTYEQYF.

This clone was found once. The chain links TRBV11-2 to TRBJ2-7, with 10 bases fitting TRBD1. Germline V gene data show CDR1 as SGHAT and CDR2 as FQNNGV. This CDR3 region has 14 residues. The J segment lost 4 bases and the V segment lost 5 bases, leaving 5 bases of the junction unmatched. CDR3 amino acids: CASSLRQGAYEQYF. In DNA form, the CDR3 reads TGTGCCAGCAGCCTACGACAGGGGGCTTACGAGCAGTACTTC.

The V and J genes are TRBV5-6 and TRBJ2-5, with 13 bases aligning to TRBD2. The CDR3 is 16 residues long. The trim removed 2 bases at V and 2 bases at J, leaving 3 bases unmatched. Germline CDR1 and CDR2: SGHDT and YYEEEE. CDR3 DNA: TGTGCCAGCAGCTTCAAGACTAGCGGGGGGCAAGAGACCCAGTACTTC. This codes for CASSFKTSGGQETQYF.